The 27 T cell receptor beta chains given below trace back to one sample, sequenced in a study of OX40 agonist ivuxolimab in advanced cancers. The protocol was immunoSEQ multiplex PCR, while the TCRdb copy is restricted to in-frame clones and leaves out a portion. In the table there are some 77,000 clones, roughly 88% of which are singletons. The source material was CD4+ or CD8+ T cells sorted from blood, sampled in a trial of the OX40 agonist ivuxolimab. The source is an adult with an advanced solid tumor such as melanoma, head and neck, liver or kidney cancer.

CDR3 region: CAPRDHRNEQFF. The CDR3 nucleotides are TGTGCCCCCAGGGACCACCGGAATGAGCAGTTCTTC. This chain links TRBV10-3 with TRBJ2-1; D is perhaps TRBD1 or TRBD2 (5 bases each). The length of the CDR3 is 12 residues. V was shortened by 11 bases and J by 7 bases, with 15 bases between the two germline ends. Germline-derived CDR1 and CDR2 are ENHRY and SYGVKD.

The CDR3 nucleotides read TGTGCCAGCAGCTCCCGGACGGTGAACACTGAAGCTTTCTTT. Protein: CASSSRTVNTEAFF. V and J are TRBV7-8 and TRBJ1-1; D is unresolved. The V gene's germline CDR1 is SGHVS and CDR2 FQNEAQ. V gave up 4 bases and J gave up 0 bases, with 9 bases separating them. The CDR3 extends over 14 amino acids.

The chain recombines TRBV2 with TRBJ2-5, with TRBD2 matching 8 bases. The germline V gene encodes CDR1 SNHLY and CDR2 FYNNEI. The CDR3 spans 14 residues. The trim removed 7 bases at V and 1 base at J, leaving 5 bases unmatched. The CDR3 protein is CASTSGFTQETQYF. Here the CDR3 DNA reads TGTGCCAGCACTAGCGGGTTCACCCAAGAGACCCAGTACTTC.

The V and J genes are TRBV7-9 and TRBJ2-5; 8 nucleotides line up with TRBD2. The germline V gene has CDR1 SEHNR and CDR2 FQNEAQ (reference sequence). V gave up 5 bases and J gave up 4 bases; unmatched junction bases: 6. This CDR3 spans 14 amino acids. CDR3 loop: CASSKSAGAETQYF. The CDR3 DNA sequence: TGTGCCAGCAGCAAGTCAGCGGGAGCAGAGACCCAGTACTTC.

CDR3 residues: CASSLWGYEQYF. The DNA of the CDR3 is TGTGCCAGCAGTTTATGGGGCTACGAGCAGTACTTC. The chain recombines TRBV28 with TRBJ2-7; D is unclear. The CDR3 is 12 amino acids. The V gene lost 0 bases and the J gene lost 3 bases, with 3 bases spanning the gap. Germline values: CDR1 MDHEN, CDR2 SYDVKM.

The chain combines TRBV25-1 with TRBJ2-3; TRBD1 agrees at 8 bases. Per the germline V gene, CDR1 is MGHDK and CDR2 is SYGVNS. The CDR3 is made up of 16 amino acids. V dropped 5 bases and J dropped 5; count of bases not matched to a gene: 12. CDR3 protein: CASSPQGTGRGDTQYF. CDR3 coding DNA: TGTGCCAGCAGTCCCCAGGGGACAGGAAGGGGAGATACGCAGTATTTT.

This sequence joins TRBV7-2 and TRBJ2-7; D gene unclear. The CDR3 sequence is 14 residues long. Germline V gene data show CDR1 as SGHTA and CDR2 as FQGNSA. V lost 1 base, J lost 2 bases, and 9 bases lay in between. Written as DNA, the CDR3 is TGTGCCAGCAGCTTAGTTTTCGGTCCCTACGAGCAGTACTTC. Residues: CASSLVFGPYEQYF. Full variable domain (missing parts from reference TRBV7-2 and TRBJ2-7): GAGVSQSPSNKVTEKGKDVELRCDPISGHTALYWYRQSLGQGLEFLIYFQGNSAPDKSGLPSDRFSAERTGGSVSTLTIQRTQQEDSAVYLCASSLVFGPYEQYFGPGTRLTVT.

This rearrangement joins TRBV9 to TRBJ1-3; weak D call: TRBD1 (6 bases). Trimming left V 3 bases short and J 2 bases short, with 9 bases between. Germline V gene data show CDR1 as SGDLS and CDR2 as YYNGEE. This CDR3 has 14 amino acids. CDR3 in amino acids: CASSGGGAGNTIYF. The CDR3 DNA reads TGTGCCAGCAGCGGAGGGGGTGCTGGAAACACCATATATTTT.

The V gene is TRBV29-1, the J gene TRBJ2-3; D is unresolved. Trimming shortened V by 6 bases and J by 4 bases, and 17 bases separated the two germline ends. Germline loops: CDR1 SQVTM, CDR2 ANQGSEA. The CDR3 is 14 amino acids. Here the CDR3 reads CSVPGDFRADTQYF. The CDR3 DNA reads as TGCAGCGTCCCCGGAGACTTCCGCGCAGATACGCAGTATTTT.

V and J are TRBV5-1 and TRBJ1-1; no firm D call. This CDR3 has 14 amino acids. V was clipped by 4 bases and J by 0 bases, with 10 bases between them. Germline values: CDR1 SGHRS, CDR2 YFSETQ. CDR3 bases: TGCGCCAGCAGCCTTTATAACCTGAACACTGAAGCTTTCTTT. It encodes CASSLYNLNTEAFF.

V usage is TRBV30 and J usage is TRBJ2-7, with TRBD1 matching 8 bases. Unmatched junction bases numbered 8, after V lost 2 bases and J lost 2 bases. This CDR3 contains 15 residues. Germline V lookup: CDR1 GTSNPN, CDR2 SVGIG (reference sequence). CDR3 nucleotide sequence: TGTGCCTGGAGTATCCGGACAGGGCGCGCCTACGAGCAGTACTTC. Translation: CAWSIRTGRAYEQYF.

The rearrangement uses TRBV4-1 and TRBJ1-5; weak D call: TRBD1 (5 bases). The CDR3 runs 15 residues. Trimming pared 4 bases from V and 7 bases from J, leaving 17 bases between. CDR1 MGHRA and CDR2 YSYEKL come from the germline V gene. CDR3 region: CASSLRGAGEQPQHF. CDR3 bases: TGCGCCAGCAGCCTCCGGGGCGCCGGGGAACAGCCCCAGCATTTT.

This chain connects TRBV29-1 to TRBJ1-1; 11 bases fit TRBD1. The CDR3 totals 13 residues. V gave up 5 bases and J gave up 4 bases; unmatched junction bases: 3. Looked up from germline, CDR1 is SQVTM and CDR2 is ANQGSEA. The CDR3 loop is CSVRTGGRTEAFF. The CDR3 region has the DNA TGCAGCGTTCGGACAGGGGGCCGCACTGAAGCTTTCTTT.

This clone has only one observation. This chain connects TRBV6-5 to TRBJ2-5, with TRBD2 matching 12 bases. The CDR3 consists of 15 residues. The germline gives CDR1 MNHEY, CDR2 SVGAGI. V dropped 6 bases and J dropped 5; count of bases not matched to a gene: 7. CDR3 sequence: CASRRTSGARETQYF. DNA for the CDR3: TGTGCCAGCAGACGGACTAGCGGGGCTCGGGAGACCCAGTACTTC.

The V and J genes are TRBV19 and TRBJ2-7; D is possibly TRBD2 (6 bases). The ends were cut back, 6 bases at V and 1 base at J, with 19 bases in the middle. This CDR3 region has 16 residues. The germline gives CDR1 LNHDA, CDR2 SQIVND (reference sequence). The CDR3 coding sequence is TGTGCCAGTAGCCCAAGGGACTCTTCTTTATCCTACGAGCAGTACTTC. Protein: CASSPRDSSLSYEQYF. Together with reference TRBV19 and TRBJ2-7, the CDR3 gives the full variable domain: DGGITQSPKYLFRKEGQNVTLSCEQNLNHDAMYWYRQDPGQGLRLIYYSQIVNDFQKGDIAEGYSVSREKKESFPLTVTSAQKNPTAFYLCASSPRDSSLSYEQYFGPGTRLTVT.

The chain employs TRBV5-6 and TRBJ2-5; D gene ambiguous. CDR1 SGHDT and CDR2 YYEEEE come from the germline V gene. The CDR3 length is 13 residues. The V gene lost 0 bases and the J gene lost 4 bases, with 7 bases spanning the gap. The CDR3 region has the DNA TGTGCCAGCAGCTTGGTAGGTCCAGAGACCCAGTACTTC. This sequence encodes CASSLVGPETQYF.

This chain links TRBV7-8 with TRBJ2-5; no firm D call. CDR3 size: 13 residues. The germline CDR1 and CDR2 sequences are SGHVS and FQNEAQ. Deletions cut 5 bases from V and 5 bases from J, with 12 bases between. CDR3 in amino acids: CASSPPRVETQYF. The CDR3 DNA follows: TGTGCCAGCAGCCCCCCCCGCGTGGAGACCCAGTACTTC.

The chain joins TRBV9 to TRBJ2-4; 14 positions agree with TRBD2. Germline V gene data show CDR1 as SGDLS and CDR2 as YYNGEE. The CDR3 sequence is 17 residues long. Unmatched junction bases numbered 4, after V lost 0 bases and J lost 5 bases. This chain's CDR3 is CASSVEGGLAGENIQYF. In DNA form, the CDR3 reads TGTGCCAGCAGCGTAGAGGGGGGACTAGCGGGAGAAAACATTCAGTACTTC.

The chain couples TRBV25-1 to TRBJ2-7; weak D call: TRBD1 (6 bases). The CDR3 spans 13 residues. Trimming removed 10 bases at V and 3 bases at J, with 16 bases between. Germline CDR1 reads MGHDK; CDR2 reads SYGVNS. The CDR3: CATRTEALYEQYF. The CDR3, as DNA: TGTGCCACCCGGACAGAGGCTCTCTACGAGCAGTACTTC.

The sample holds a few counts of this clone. CDR3 in amino acids: CASSLGQNTGELFF. The DNA for the CDR3 is TGCGCCAGCAGCTTGGGACAGAACACCGGGGAGCTGTTTTTT. J is TRBJ2-2 and V is TRBV5-1; no reliable D call. V was cut by 0 bases and J by 1 base, with 4 bases left in between. Germline-derived CDR1 and CDR2 are SGHRS and YFSETQ. The CDR3 length is 14 residues.

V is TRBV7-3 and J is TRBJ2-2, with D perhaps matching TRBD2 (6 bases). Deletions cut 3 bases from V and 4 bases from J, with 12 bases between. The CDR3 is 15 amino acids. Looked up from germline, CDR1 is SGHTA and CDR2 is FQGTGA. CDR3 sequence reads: CASSLGTRPTGELFF. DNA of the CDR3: TGTGCCAGCAGCTTGGGGACTCGGCCCACCGGGGAGCTGTTTTTT.

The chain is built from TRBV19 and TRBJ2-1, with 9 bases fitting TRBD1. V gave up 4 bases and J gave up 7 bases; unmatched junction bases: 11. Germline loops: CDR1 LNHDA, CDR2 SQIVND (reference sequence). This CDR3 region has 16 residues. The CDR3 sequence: CASSTRQGVWMNEQFF. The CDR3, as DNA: TGTGCCAGTAGTACCAGACAGGGGGTTTGGATGAATGAGCAGTTCTTC. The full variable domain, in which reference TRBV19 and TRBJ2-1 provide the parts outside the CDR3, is DGGITQSPKYLFRKEGQNVTLSCEQNLNHDAMYWYRQDPGQGLRLIYYSQIVNDFQKGDIAEGYSVSREKKESFPLTVTSAQKNPTAFYLCASSTRQGVWMNEQFFGPGTRLTVL.

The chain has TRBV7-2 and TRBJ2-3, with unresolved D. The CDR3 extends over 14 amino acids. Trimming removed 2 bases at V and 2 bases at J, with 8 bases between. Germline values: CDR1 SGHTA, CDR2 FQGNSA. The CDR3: CASSLSQNTDTQYF. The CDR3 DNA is TGTGCCAGCAGCTTAAGCCAAAACACAGATACGCAGTATTTT.

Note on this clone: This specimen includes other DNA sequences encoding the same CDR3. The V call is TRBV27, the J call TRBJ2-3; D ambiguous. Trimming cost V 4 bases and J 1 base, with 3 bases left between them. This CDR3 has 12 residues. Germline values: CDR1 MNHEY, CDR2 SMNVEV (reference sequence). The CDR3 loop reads CASSSRTDTQYF. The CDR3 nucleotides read TGTGCCAGCAGTTCTCGCACAGATACGCAGTATTTT.

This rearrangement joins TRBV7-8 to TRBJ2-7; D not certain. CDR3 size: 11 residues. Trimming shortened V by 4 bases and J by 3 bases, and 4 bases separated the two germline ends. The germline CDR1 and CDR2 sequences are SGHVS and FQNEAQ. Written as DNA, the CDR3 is TGTGCCAGCAGCTGGGGCTACGAGCAGTACTTC. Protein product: CASSWGYEQYF.

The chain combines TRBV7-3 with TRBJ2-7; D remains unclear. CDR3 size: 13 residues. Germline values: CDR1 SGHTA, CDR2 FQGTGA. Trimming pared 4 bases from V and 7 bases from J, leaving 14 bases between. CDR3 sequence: CASSSYSVGEQYF. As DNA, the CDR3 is TGTGCCAGCAGCTCCTACTCGGTTGGGGAGCAGTACTTC.

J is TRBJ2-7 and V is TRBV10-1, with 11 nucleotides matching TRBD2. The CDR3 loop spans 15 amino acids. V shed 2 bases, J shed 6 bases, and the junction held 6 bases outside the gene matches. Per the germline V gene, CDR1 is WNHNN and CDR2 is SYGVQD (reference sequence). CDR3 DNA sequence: TGCGCCAGCAGTGAGGCACTAGCGGGAGCTAGCGAGCAGTACTTC. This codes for CASSEALAGASEQYF.